One and the same sample provided the 28 T cell receptor beta chains below, sequenced in a study of T cells after yellow fever vaccination. TCRdb processed the 5' RACE reads anew with MiXCR; each CDR3 protein has one entry. The sample has around 50,000 distinct CDR3 sequences, roughly 7% seen once. This specimen consisted of CD8+ T cells sorted from PBMCs, obtained roughly 14 days after the first yellow fever vaccination. All receptors come from a man between 18 and 35 years old who received the YFV17D yellow fever vaccine.

Ten or more counts support this clonotype. The chain recombines TRBV7-9 with TRBJ2-5, with a weak D call TRBD1 (6 bases). V lost 7 bases to trimming and J lost 1 base, with 16 bases between them. The germline gives CDR1 SEHNR, CDR2 FQNEAQ (reference sequence). CDR3 length: 15 residues. CDR3 in amino acids: CASTRKGTFQETQYF. The CDR3 nucleotides read TGTGCCAGCACCCGTAAGGGGACATTCCAAGAGACCCAGTACTTC. Looking up the rest from reference TRBV7-9 and TRBJ2-5 gives the full variable domain: DTGVSQNPRHKITKRGQNVTFRCDPISEHNRLYWYRQTLGQGPEFLTYFQNEAQLEKSRLLSDRFSAERPKGSFSTLEIQRTEQGDSAMYLCASTRKGTFQETQYFGPGTRLLVL.

In its sample, this clonotype was seen many times. The rearrangement joins TRBV27 to TRBJ2-2; D is undetermined. Per the germline V gene, CDR1 is MNHEY and CDR2 is SMNVEV (reference sequence). The CDR3 is made up of 12 amino acids. V lost 5 bases to trimming and J lost 5 bases, with 6 bases between them. The CDR3 nucleotides read TGTGCCAGCAGTCTCCCTACCGGGGAGCTGTTTTTT. Translating it yields CASSLPTGELFF.

This clonotype has a count of ten or more. The rearrangement joins TRBV23-1 to TRBJ2-2; tentative D call: TRBD1 (6 bases). TRBV23-1 is an ORF for which the function is uncertain. This CDR3 has 20 residues. V lost 0 bases to trimming and J lost 2 bases, with 22 bases between them. CDR3 protein: CASSQSISRIQGFNTGELFF. DNA of the CDR3: TGCGCCAGCAGTCAATCTATTTCCCGAATACAGGGTTTTAACACCGGGGAGCTGTTTTTT.

The chain links TRBV4-3 to TRBJ1-6; D uncertain. V dropped 3 bases and J dropped 6 bases, with 12 bases sitting between them. CDR1 is LGHNA and CDR2 is YSLEER in the germline V gene. The CDR3 has 15 residues. CDR3 in amino acids: CASSQIEYPNSPLHF. The CDR3 DNA sequence: TGCGCCAGCAGCCAGATAGAGTACCCTAATTCACCCCTCCACTTT.

This clonotype has a count of ten or more. The CDR3 sequence is CASSYARGRGGETQYF. CDR3 in DNA: TGTGCCAGCAGTTACGCCAGGGGGCGCGGCGGGGAGACCCAGTACTTC. This sequence joins TRBV6-5 and TRBJ2-5; TRBD1 aligns across 8 bases. The V gene end was trimmed by 2 bases and the J gene end by 5 bases; junction bases not matched to a gene: 10. Germline V gene sequence: CDR1 MNHEY, CDR2 SVGAGI. The CDR3 is 16 amino acids.

The sample holds many counts of this clonotype. The V and J genes are TRBV27 and TRBJ2-7; D is uncertain. V was cut by 4 bases and J by 5 bases, with 12 bases left in between. This CDR3 is 13 amino acids long. Looked up from germline, CDR1 is MNHEY and CDR2 is SMNVEV (reference sequence). Written as DNA, the CDR3 is TGTGCCAGCAGTTCACGAGGCCGCCACGAGCAGTACGTC. Amino acids: CASSSRGRHEQYV.

This clonotype occurred many times. J is TRBJ1-2 and V is TRBV13, with D uncertain. V lost 5 bases to trimming and J lost 8 bases, with 12 bases between them. Per germline, CDR1 PRHDT and CDR2 FYEKMQ (reference sequence). The CDR3 sequence is 12 residues long. The CDR3 DNA reads TGTGCCAGCAGCCTCCGGGGATTGGGCTACACCTTC. Residues: CASSLRGLGYTF. The whole variable domain, remainder taken from reference TRBV13 and TRBJ1-2, is AAGVIQSPRHLIKEKRETATLKCYPIPRHDTVYWYQQGPGQDPQFLISFYEKMQSDKGSIPDRFSAQQFSDYHSELNMSSLELGDSALYFCASSLRGLGYTFGSGTRLTVV.

This clonotype was seen repeatedly, ten times or more. The chain combines TRBV4-3 with TRBJ2-1, with D unclear. V lost 0 bases to trimming and J lost 9 bases, with 3 bases between them. The CDR3 runs to 11 residues. Germline values: CDR1 LGHNA, CDR2 YSLEER. The CDR3, as DNA: TGCGCCAGCAGCCAAGATGGTGAGCAGTTCTTC. Amino acid sequence: CASSQDGEQFF.

This clonotype was found many times. The chain couples TRBV6-5 to TRBJ1-6; no clear D. Germline V gene sequence: CDR1 MNHEY, CDR2 SVGAGI. This CDR3 comprises 17 residues. V was trimmed by 2 bases and J by 0 bases, leaving 11 bases between them. The CDR3 reads CASSYVVLSSYNSPLHF. The CDR3 bases are TGTGCCAGCAGTTACGTGGTGCTGAGCTCCTATAATTCACCCCTCCACTTT.

This clonotype was seen a few times. The DNA of the CDR3 is TGTGCCAGCAGCCCTACAGGGTTCTATGGCTACACCTTC. This encodes CASSPTGFYGYTF. This sequence joins TRBV27 and TRBJ1-2; tentative D call: TRBD1 (6 bases). Trimming removed 6 bases at V and 4 bases at J, with 12 bases between. CDR3 size: 13 residues. CDR1 and CDR2 (germline): MNHEY, SMNVEV (reference sequence).

With respect to this clonotype: This sequence may be a read error, since a much larger clone differs from it by one base. The J gene is TRBJ1-2, the V gene TRBV29-1; unclear D gene. This CDR3 spans 10 amino acids. V lost 3 bases and J 5 bases, leaving 4 bases between the germline ends. Germline CDR1 reads SQVTM; CDR2 reads ANQGSEA. CDR3 nucleotide sequence: TGCAGCGTTGACCCTTATGGCTACACCTTC. Translated: CSVDPYGYTF.

This clonotype has a handful of counts. J is TRBJ1-3 and V is TRBV27; D is ambiguous. CDR3 size: 14 residues. V gave up 6 bases and J gave up 4 bases, with 13 bases separating them. Germline CDR1 MNHEY, CDR2 SMNVEV (reference sequence). The CDR3 region has the DNA TGTGCCAGCAGCCTCCTCCCGCCCGGAAACACCATATATTTT. Its translation is CASSLLPPGNTIYF.

This clonotype was counted ten times or more. The chain has TRBV11-3 and TRBJ2-2, with 7 positions matching TRBD2. Germline values: CDR1 SGHNT, CDR2 YENEEA. With V trimmed by 4 bases and J by 7 bases, 6 bases remained unmatched. The CDR3 sequence is 14 residues long. DNA for the CDR3: TGTGCCAGCAGCTCCCGGGGAGGGAACGGGGAGCTGTTTTTT. As protein: CASSSRGGNGELFF. The full variable domain, with the rest looked up from reference TRBV11-3 and TRBJ2-2, is EAGVVQSPRYKIIEKKQPVAFWCNPISGHNTLYWYLQNLGQGPELLIRYENEEAVDDSQLPKDRFSAERLKGVDSTLKIQPAELGDSAVYLCASSSRGGNGELFFGEGSRLTVL.

This clonotype was counted many times. The chain combines TRBV29-1 with TRBJ1-2, with a weak D call TRBD1 (5 bases). The CDR3 has 13 amino acids. In germline, CDR1 is SQVTM, CDR2 ANQGSEA. V shed 6 bases and J shed 0 bases, with 11 bases lying between them. CDR3 residues: CSVQGLANYGYTF. CDR3 bases: TGCAGCGTCCAGGGATTAGCTAACTATGGCTACACCTTC.

This clonotype has at least ten counts. The chain is built from TRBV6-5 and TRBJ2-5; D unresolved. The CDR3 consists of 11 residues. Trimming took off 8 bases at V and 5 bases at J, with 9 bases between the two ends. Germline V gene lookup returns CDR1 MNHEY and CDR2 SVGAGI. CDR3 nucleotides: TGTGCCAGCGGTTTAGGGGAGACCCAGTACTTC. It translates to CASGLGETQYF.

In this sample, this clonotype turned up many times. V gene TRBV20-1 combines with J gene TRBJ2-3; D remains unclear. The CDR3 loop spans 15 amino acids. V was pared by 6 bases and J by 4 bases, with 20 bases between. CDR1 DFQATT and CDR2 SNEGSKA come from the germline V gene (reference sequence). CDR3 amino acids: CSANPPRKYPDTQYF. The CDR3 bases are TGCAGTGCAAATCCCCCGCGGAAGTACCCAGATACGCAGTATTTT.

This clonotype showed up many times. The chain is built from TRBV5-5 and TRBJ1-1, with 9 bases fitting TRBD1. Losses at the gene ends were 3 bases for V and 5 bases for J; bases not matched to a gene: 8. CDR3 length: 15 residues. Germline loops: CDR1 SGHKS, CDR2 YYEKEE (reference sequence). The CDR3 loop is CASSSSGTGWTEAFF. The CDR3 DNA is TGTGCCAGCAGCTCCTCCGGGACAGGGTGGACTGAAGCTTTCTTT.

This clonotype was seen many times. This chain joins TRBV5-1 and TRBJ2-2; TRBD1 matches 9 bases. Germline V gene data show CDR1 as SGHRS and CDR2 as YFSETQ. V shed 4 bases, J shed 8 bases, and the junction held 6 bases outside the gene matches. This CDR3 is 14 amino acids long. CDR3 in amino acids: CASSPGTGSGELFF. As DNA, the CDR3 is TGCGCCAGCAGCCCGGGGACAGGGTCTGGGGAGCTGTTTTTT.

This clonotype appeared a few times. The chain is built from TRBV12-3 or TRBV12-4 and TRBJ2-1; the D gene is possibly TRBD1 (5 bases). V was clipped by 8 bases and J by 4 bases, with 21 bases between them. The CDR3 totals 16 residues. For the CDR3, the DNA is TGTGCCAGCCGTCCTTCTATAGGGGCGACTTACAATGAGCAGTTCTTC. Translating gives CASRPSIGATYNEQFF.

This clonotype appeared many times. The DNA for the CDR3 is TGTGCCAGCAGTGTAACCCCGGCAGGGACCTATGGCTACACCTTC. It specifies CASSVTPAGTYGYTF. The genes are TRBV27 and TRBJ1-2, with D possibly being TRBD1 (5 bases). Looked up from germline, CDR1 is MNHEY and CDR2 is SMNVEV (reference sequence). V dropped 5 bases and J dropped 4 bases, with 17 bases sitting between them. This CDR3 comprises 15 residues.

There are many counts of this clonotype. V usage is TRBV4-2 and J usage is TRBJ2-1, with a tentative D call TRBD2 (7 bases). The CDR3 runs to 18 residues. Looked up from germline, CDR1 is LGHNA and CDR2 is YNFKEQ. V was shortened by 3 bases and J by 0 bases, with 18 bases between the two germline ends. CDR3 nucleotides: TGTGCCAGCAGCCACTTTTGGGGAGGGGGAGGCTCCTACAATGAGCAGTTCTTC. Encoded protein: CASSHFWGGGGSYNEQFF.

Many counts were recorded for this clonotype. The chain has TRBV5-8 and TRBJ1-1, with D possibly TRBD1 on 5 matching bases. This CDR3 region has 11 residues. V lost 0 bases and J 10 bases, leaving 7 bases between the germline ends. Per the germline V gene, CDR1 is SGHTS and CDR2 is YDEGEE. This CDR3 is CASSLEGAAFF. The CDR3 DNA follows: TGTGCCAGCAGCTTGGAAGGGGCAGCTTTCTTT.

This clonotype was recorded many times. The gene calls are TRBV7-9 and TRBJ1-1; D not resolved. CDR3 length equals 12 residues. Deletions cut 5 bases from V and 5 bases from J, with 9 bases between. CDR1 SEHNR and CDR2 FQNEAQ come from the germline V gene (reference sequence). The CDR3 region is CASSTQRTEAFF. CDR3 sequence (DNA): TGTGCCAGCAGCACCCAGCGGACTGAAGCTTTCTTT.

This clonotype showed up many times. The rearrangement uses TRBV27 and TRBJ1-6, with D possibly TRBD1 on 5 matching bases. The V end was cut by 0 bases, the J end by 7 bases, with 7 bases between. In germline, CDR1 is MNHEY, CDR2 SMNVEV (reference sequence). The length of the CDR3 is 14 residues. The CDR3 here is CASSLSGVNSPLHF. The DNA for the CDR3 is TGTGCCAGCAGTTTATCAGGGGTAAATTCACCCCTCCACTTT.

This clonotype was recorded at least ten times. The chain couples TRBV7-6 to TRBJ2-1; D is uncertain. Deletions cut 3 bases from V and 2 bases from J, with 5 bases between. Germline V gene lookup returns CDR1 SGHVS and CDR2 FNYEAQ. This CDR3 is built from 13 residues. CDR3 amino acids: CASSFFAYNEQFF. The CDR3 nucleotides read TGTGCCAGCAGCTTTTTCGCCTACAATGAGCAGTTCTTC.

This clonotype was counted at least ten times. The V gene is TRBV4-1, the J gene TRBJ1-1; D gene ambiguous. CDR3 size: 13 residues. The germline CDR1 and CDR2 sequences are MGHRA and YSYEKL. Trimming cost V 1 base and J 4 bases, with 7 bases left between them. In nucleotides, the CDR3 is TGCGCCAGCAGCCAAGGAGGGAGCACTGAAGCTTTCTTT. As protein: CASSQGGSTEAFF.

This clonotype has ten or more counts. V usage is TRBV4-1 and J usage is TRBJ1-1; no definite D call. Germline-derived CDR1 and CDR2 are MGHRA and YSYEKL. The ends were cut back, 4 bases at V and 4 bases at J, with 13 bases in the middle. This CDR3 has 14 residues. The CDR3 sequence is CASSRSSRGTEAFF. The CDR3, as DNA: TGCGCCAGCAGCCGCTCAAGCCGGGGCACTGAAGCTTTCTTT.

With respect to this clonotype: A read error may account for a junction end that differs from germline. The chain uses TRBV12-3 or TRBV12-4 and TRBJ2-3, with TRBD1 identical over 9 bases. CDR3 length: 19 residues. The CDR3 region is CAISLASAGTGSSTDTQYF. The CDR3 DNA reads TGTGCCATCAGTTTAGCCTCAGCCGGGACAGGGTCTAGCACAGATACGCAGTATTTT.